The clone carrying this TCR beta chain was observed a single time. Some clones are missing from TCRdb's copy, which holds only in-frame ones; the method was immunoSEQ multiplex PCR. The sample includes roughly 120,000 clones, around nine tenths seen only once; the top ten take 4% to 5.5%. The sample comes from a study of blood T cell repertoires in COVID-19. At the level of the study: Researchers got acute and convalescent COVID-19 samples from the United States, Italy and Spain. PBMCs, B-cell-depleted T cells, or T cells were the source of the cDNA or gDNA that made up the material.

Trimming took 6 bases from V and 2 from J; bases not matched to a gene: 3. Looked up from germline, CDR1 is LNHDA and CDR2 is SQIVND (reference sequence). The CDR3 sequence is 13 residues long. The sequencing input was peripheral blood. This chain uses TRBV19 with TRBJ1-2; TRBD1 matches at 7 bases. The receptor comes from a man in his forties with acute or convalescent COVID-19. The CDR3 sequence is CASRNRGNYGYTF. The CDR3 coding sequence is TGTGCCAGTAGGAACAGGGGCAACTATGGCTACACCTTC.